The clone carrying this TCR beta chain has just a few counts. Antigen: not known. These data come from a study of PD-1 blockade in mismatch repair-deficient tumors. Study-wide results and limits: Rapid post-treatment expansion, then contraction, generally preceding radiologic response, marked tumor-resident clones.

Sequencing used immunoSEQ multiplex PCR; TCRdb keeps in-frame clones, though not all of them. The data show more than 90,000 clones, approximately 80% seen once. Mismatch repair deficiency was confirmed in all patients, by PCR or immunohistochemistry. A few pembrolizumab responders had their TCRs sequenced. The receptor's source is an adult with mismatch repair-deficient cancer. The starting material was peripheral blood, obtained approximately 60 weeks after starting pembrolizumab.

The CDR3 here is CASSKGPGTTTSYEQYF. The CDR3 region has the DNA TGTGCCAGCAGCAAAGGCCCCGGGACTACGACCTCCTACGAGCAGTACTTC. The chain employs TRBV7-6 and TRBJ2-7, with TRBD2 identical over 7 bases. The ends lost 5 bases at V and 0 bases at J; junction bases unmatched: 13. CDR1 and CDR2 (germline): SGHVS, FNYEAQ. There are 17 residues in the CDR3.